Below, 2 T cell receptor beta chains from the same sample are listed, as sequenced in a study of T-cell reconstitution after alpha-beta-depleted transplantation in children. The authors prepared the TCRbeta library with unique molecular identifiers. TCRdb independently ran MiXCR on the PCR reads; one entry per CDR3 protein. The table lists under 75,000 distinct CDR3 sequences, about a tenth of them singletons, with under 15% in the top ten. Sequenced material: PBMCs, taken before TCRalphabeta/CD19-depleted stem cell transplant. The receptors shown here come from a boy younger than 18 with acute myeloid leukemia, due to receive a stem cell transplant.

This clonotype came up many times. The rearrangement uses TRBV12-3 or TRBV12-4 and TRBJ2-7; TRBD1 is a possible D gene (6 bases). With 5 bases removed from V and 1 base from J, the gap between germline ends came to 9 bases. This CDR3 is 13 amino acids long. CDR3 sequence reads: CASSRDMSYEQYV. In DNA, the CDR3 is TGTGCCAGCAGTCGGGACATGTCCTACGAGCAGTACGTC.

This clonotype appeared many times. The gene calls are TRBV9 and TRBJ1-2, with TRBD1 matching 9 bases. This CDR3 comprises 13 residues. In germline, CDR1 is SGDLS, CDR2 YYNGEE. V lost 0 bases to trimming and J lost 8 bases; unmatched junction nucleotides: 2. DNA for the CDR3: TGTGCCAGCAGCGTAGCCGGGACAGGGGGCTACACCTTC. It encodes CASSVAGTGGYTF.